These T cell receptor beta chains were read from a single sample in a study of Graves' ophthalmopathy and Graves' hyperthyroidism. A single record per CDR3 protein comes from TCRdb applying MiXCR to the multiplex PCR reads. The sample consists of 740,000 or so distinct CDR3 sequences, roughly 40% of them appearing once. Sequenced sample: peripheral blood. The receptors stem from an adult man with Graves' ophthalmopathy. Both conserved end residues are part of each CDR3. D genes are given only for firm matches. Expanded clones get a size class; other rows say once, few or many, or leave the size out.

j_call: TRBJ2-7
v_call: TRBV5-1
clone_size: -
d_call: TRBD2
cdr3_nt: TGCGCCAGCAGCAACGAAGCGCTAGCGGAGGCCCAGCTGACCTACGAGCAGTACTTC
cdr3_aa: CASSNEALAEAQLTYEQYF

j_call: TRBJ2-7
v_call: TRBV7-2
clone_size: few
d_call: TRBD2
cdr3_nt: TGTGCCAGCAGCTTATCTAGCGGGGGATACTCCTACGAGCAGTACTTC
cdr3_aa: CASSLSSGGYSYEQYF

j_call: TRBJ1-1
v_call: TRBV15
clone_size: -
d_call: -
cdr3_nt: TGTGCCACCAGCAGAAAGGGATCGGGGGCCAACGTCCTGACTTTCTTT
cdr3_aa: CATSRKGSGANVLTFF

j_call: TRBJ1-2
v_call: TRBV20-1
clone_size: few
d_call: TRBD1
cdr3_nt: TGCAGTGCTAGAGACCCAGGGACAGGGCTAGAAGGCTACACCTTC
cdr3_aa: CSARDPGTGLEGYTF

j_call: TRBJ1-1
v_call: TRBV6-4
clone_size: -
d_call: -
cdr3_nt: TGTGCCAGCAGTGACTCGGCGACAGATACCCTGAACACTGAAGCTTTCTTT
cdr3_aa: CASSDSATDTLNTEAFF

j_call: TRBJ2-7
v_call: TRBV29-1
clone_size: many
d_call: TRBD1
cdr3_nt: TGCAGCCATGAACAGGGGGAATACGAGCAGTACTTC
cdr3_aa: CSHEQGEYEQYF

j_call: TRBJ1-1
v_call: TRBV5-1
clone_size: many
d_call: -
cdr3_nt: TGCGCCAGCAGCTTGGGACAGCCGAACACTGAAGCTTTCTTT
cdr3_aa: CASSLGQPNTEAFF

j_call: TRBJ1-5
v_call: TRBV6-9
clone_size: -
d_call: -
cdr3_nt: TGTGCCAGCAGTGCTATCGAAGACAATAGGGTCAATCAGCCCCAGCATTTT
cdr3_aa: CASSAIEDNRVNQPQHF

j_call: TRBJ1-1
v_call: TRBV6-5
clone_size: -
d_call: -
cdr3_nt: TGTGCCAGCAGTTACTCGAGGCAGGCAAGCGCTTTCTTT
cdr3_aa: CASSYSRQASAFF

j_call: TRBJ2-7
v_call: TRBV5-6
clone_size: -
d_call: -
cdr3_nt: TGTGCCAGCAGCTTGGGACGGAGGTTGTACGAGCAGTACTTC
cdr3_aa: CASSLGRRLYEQYF

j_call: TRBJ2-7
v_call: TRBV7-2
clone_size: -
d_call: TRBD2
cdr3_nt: TGTGCCAGCAGTGGCGGACTAGCGGGAGGCCCGCGCGAGCAGTACTTC
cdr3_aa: CASSGGLAGGPREQYF

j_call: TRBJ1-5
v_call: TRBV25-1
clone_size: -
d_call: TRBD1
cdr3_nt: TGTGCCAGCACCAACGGACAGGGAGGACAGCCCCAGCATTTT
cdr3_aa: CASTNGQGGQPQHF

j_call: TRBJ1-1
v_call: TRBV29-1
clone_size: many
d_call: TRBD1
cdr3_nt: TGCAGCGTTCGGGACAGGGCGGCTGGCACTGAAGCTTTCTTT
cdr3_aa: CSVRDRAAGTEAFF

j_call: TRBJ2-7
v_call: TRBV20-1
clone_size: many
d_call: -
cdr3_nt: TGCAGTGCTCCCGTAAGGGGGGTCGAGCAGTACTTC
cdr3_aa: CSAPVRGVEQYF

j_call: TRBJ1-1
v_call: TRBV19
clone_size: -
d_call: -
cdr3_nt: TGTGCCAGTAGTATACGGCAGGGAGTCACTGAAGCTTTCTTT
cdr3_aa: CASSIRQGVTEAFF

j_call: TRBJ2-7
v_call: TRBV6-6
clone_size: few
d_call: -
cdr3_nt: TGTGCCAGCAGTTACATCCGGACGGAGACCTACGAGCAGTACTTC
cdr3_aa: CASSYIRTETYEQYF

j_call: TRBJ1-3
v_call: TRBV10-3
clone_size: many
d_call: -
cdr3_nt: TGTGCCATCAGTGAGAACAGTGAGTCTGGAAACACCATATATTTT
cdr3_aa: CAISENSESGNTIYF

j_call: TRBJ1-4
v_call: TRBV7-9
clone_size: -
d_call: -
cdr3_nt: TGTGCCAGCAGCTCGAGGACGCAGGGTGGGGAAAAACTGTTTTTT
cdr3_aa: CASSSRTQGGEKLFF

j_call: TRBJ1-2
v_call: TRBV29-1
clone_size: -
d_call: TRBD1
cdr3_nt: TGCAGCGTTTGGGGACAGGACCGCTACACCTTC
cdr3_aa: CSVWGQDRYTF

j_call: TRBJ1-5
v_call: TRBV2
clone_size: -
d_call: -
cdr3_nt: TGTGCCAGCAGTACAGGGAATATACGTCAGCCCCAGCATTTT
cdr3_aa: CASSTGNIRQPQHF

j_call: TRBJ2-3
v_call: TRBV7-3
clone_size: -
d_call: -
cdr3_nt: TGTGCCAGCAGCTTAGACGTGACAGATACGCAGTATTTT
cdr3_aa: CASSLDVTDTQYF

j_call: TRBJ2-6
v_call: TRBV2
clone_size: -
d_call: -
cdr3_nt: TGTGCCAGCAGTGGTCCGGGGTTCGCTGGGGCCAACGTCCTGACTTTC
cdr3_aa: CASSGPGFAGANVLTF

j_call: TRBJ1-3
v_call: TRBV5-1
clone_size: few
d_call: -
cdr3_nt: TGCGCCAGCAGCTTGGACGACAGAAGGGGAAACACCATATATTTT
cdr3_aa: CASSLDDRRGNTIYF

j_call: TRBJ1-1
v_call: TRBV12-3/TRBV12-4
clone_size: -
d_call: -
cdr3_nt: TGTGCCAGCAGTCTCCGGGACACCTCGAACACTGAAGCTTTCTTT
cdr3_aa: CASSLRDTSNTEAFF

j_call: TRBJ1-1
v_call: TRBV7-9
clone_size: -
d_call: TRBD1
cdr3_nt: TGTGCCAGCAGCTTGGCCTATTTGGGACAGGGGAGTATCACTGAAGCTTTCTTT
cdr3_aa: CASSLAYLGQGSITEAFF

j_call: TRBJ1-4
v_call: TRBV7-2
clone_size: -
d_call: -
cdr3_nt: TGTGCCAGCAGCGAGGTAGACGGGACTGAAAAACTGTTTTTT
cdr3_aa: CASSEVDGTEKLFF

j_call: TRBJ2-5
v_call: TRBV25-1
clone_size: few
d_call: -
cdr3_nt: TGTGCCAGCAGCGAAAGCCCAGCACAAGAGACCCAGTACTTC
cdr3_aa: CASSESPAQETQYF

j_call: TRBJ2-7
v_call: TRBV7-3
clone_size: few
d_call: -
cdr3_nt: TGTGCCAGCAGCTTAAGGCCTAGTTCCGAGCAGTACTTC
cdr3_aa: CASSLRPSSEQYF

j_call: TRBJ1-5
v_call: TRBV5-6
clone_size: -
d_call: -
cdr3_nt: TGTGCCAGCAGCTTACGGTGGAGGGGCAGTCAGCCCCAGCATTTT
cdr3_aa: CASSLRWRGSQPQHF

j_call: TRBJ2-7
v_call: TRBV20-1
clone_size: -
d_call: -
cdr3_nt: TGCAGTGCTGGCCTAGACAGGAGCTCCTACGAGCAGTACTTC
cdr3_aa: CSAGLDRSSYEQYF

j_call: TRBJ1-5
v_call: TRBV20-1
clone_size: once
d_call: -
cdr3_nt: TGCAGTGCTAGTCATACGGATCCTAATCAGCCCCAGCATTTT
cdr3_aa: CSASHTDPNQPQHF

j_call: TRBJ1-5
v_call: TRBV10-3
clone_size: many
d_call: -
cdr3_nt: TGTGCCATCAGCCTCCAGCCTCTTTCGCCCCAGCATTTT
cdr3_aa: CAISLQPLSPQHF

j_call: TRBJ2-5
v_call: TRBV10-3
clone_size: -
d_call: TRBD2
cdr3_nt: TGTGCCAGCGTCGCTACTAGCGGGGAGACCCAGTACTTC
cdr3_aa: CASVATSGETQYF

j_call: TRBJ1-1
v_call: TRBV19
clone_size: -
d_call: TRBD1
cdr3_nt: TGTGCCAGTAGTCTTTCGGGACAGGGGAGAGGTGAAGCTTTCTTT
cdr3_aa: CASSLSGQGRGEAFF

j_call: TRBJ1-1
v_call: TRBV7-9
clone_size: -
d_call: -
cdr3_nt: TGTGCCAGCAGCCCGATAAGTCCCGGGACCAGTGAAGCTTTCTTT
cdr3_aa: CASSPISPGTSEAFF

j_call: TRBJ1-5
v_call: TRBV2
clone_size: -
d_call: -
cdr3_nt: TGTGCCAGCAGGGAAAACATAAATCAGCCCCAGCATTTT
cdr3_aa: CASRENINQPQHF

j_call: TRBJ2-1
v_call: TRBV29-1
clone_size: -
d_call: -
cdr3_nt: TGCAGCGTTCCTCGAAATGAGCAGTTCTTC
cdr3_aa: CSVPRNEQFF

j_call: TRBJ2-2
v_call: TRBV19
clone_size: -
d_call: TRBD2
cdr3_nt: TGTGCCAGTAGTGCGTCTAGCGGGAGTCCCACCGGGGAGCTGTTTTTT
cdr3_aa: CASSASSGSPTGELFF

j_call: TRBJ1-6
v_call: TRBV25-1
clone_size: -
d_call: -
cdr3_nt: TGTGCCAGCAGCCACCGGACAGCGTATAATTCACCCCTCCACTTT
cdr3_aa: CASSHRTAYNSPLHF

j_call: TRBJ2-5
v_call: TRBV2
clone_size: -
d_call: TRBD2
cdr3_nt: TGTGCCAGCAGCCCACAGGGACTAGCGGGAGCAGAGACCCAGTACTTC
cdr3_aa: CASSPQGLAGAETQYF

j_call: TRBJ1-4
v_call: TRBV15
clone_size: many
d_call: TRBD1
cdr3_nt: TGTGCCACCAGCAGCCAACGACAGGGGGCTAATGAAAAACTGTTTTTT
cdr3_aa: CATSSQRQGANEKLFF

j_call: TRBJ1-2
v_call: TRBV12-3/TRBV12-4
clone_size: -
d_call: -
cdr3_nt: TGTGCCAGCAGTTACGAGACTAGCGGCTACACCTTC
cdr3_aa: CASSYETSGYTF

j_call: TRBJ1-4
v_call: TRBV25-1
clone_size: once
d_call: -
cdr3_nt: TGTGCCAGCAGTGACCTTGGGGGCGAGGAAAAACTGTTTTTT
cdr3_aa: CASSDLGGEEKLFF

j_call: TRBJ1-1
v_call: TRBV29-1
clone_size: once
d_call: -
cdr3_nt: TGCAGCGGGACGAGGAACACTGAAGCTTTCTTT
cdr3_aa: CSGTRNTEAFF

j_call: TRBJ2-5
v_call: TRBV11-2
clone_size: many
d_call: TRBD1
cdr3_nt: TGTGCCAGCAGCCAAGGACAGGCATACCAAGAGACCCAGTACTTC
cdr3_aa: CASSQGQAYQETQYF

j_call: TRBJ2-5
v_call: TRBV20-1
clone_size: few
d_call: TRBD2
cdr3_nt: TGCAGTGCTAATCTAGCGGGACTGCCAGAGACCCAGTACTTC
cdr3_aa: CSANLAGLPETQYF

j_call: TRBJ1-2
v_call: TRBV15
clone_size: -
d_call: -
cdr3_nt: TGTGCCACCAGCAGCACTGACAGGTCCACGTATGGCTACACCTTC
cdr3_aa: CATSSTDRSTYGYTF

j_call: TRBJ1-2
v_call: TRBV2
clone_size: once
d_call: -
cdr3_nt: TGTGCCAGCAGGGAGGGGGACTCTCCGCTCCGCTACACCTTC
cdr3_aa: CASREGDSPLRYTF

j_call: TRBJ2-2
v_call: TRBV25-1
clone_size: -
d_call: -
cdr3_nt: TGTGCCAGCAGTGCTAACAGGTTTACCGGGGAGCTGTTTTTT
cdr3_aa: CASSANRFTGELFF

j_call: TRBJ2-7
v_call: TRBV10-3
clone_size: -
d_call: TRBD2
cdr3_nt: TGTGCCATATCTAGCGGGAGGGCACCCCAGGATTACGAGCAGTACTTC
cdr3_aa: CAISSGRAPQDYEQYF

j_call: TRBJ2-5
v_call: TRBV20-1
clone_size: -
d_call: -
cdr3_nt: TGCAGTGCTGGAGACGGGACCCAGTACTTC
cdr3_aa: CSAGDGTQYF

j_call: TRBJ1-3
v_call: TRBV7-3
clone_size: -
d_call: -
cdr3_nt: TGTGCCAGCAGCTCGTTCGGGGGAAACACCATATATTTT
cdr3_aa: CASSSFGGNTIYF

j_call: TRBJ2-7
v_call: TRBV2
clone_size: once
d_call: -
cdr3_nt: TGTGCTAATGACAGGCTCGGCTACGAGCAGTACTTC
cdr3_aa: CANDRLGYEQYF

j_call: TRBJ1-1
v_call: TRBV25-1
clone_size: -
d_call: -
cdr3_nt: TGTGCCAGCAGTTCCTCAGACGCGCTTGAAGCTTTCTTT
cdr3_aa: CASSSSDALEAFF

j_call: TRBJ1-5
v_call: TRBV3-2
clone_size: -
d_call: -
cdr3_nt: TGTGCCAGCAGCCAAGGGCAGATTCAGCCCCAGCATTTT
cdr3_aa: CASSQGQIQPQHF

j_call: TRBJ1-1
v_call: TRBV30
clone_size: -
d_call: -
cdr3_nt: TGTGCCTGGAGTGTACAAGGGCGCCCTGAAGCTTTCTTT
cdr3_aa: CAWSVQGRPEAFF

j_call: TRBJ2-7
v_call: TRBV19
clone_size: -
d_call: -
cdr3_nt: TGTGCCAGTAGTCCTCGGGCGAAGAACTACGAGCAGTACTTC
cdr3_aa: CASSPRAKNYEQYF